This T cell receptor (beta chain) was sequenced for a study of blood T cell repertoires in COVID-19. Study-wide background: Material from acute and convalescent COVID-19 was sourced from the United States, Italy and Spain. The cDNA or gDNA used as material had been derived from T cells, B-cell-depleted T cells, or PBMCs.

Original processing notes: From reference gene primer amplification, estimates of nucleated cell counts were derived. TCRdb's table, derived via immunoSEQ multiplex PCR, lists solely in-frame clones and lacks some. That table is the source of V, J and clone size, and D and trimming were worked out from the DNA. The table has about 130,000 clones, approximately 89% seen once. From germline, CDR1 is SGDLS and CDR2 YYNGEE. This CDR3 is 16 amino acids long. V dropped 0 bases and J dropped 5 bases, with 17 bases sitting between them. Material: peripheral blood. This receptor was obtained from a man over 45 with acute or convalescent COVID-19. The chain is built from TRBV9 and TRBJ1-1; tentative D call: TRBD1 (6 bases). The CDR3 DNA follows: TGTGCCAGCAGCGTAGGGCGGGGGCGCGATAGGACTGAAGCTTTCTTT. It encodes CASSVGRGRDRTEAFF.